This TCR beta chain was recovered during a study of T cell responses to AZD1222 COVID-19 vaccine. General study points: The span of vaccine-associated CD4 TCRs extended across spike, with dominance at 160-218 and 743-854.

There are a few counts of this clone. Its antigen is still unknown. Germline CDR1 reads LNHNV; CDR2 reads YYDKDF (reference sequence). The V end was cut by 0 bases, the J end by 0 bases, with 21 bases between. The CDR3 sequence is 20 residues long. Both about-4-week and about-12-week second-dose recipients were combined. Measured with immunoSEQ multiplex PCR; TCRdb has only the in-frame clones, and not every one. The table shows 150,000 to 200,000 clones, with 85% to 95% occurring only once. The chain combines TRBV15 with TRBJ2-4; D uncertain. The sequence was collected from an adult who received the AZD1222 COVID-19 vaccine. Sequenced material: peripheral blood, taken 28 days after the second AZD1222 dose. The CDR3 loop is CATSRDRLTKQSLAKNIQYF. In nucleotides, the CDR3 is TGTGCCACCAGCAGAGACCGTTTGACCAAACAGAGTTTAGCCAAAAACATTCAGTACTTC.